The rows below give T cell receptor beta chains drawn from one sample of a study of blood T cells in healthy people across ages. Via MiXCR, TCRdb re-called the 5' RACE reads, giving one row per CDR3 protein. The table shows over a million distinct CDR3 sequences, with 25% occurring only once. The sample also formed part of further work on T cells of mothers and their children.

Sequenced input: blood. The receptors stem from a girl aged 2-10 years in good health. CDR3s include the opening cysteine and the closing phenylalanine or tryptophan. The order of the fields is J gene, V gene, D gene, clone size, CDR3 protein, CDR3 DNA. D genes are given only for firm matches. Only some rows state a clone size, as once, few, many or a class for expanded clones.

J: TRBJ2-7; V: TRBV12-3/TRBV12-4; D: .; size: few; CDR3: CASSSRRQSYEQYF; DNA: TGTGCCAGCAGTTCCCGCCGACAGTCCTACGAGCAGTACTTC
J: TRBJ2-1; V: TRBV5-6; D: TRBD1; size: .; CDR3: CASSLAGTGRGNEQFF; DNA: TGTGCCAGCAGCTTGGCCGGGACAGGGAGGGGCAATGAGCAGTTCTTC
J: TRBJ1-6; V: TRBV4-1; D: TRBD1; size: .; CDR3: CASSQDRGFQFHF; DNA: TGCGCCAGCAGCCAGGACAGGGGCTTTCAATTTCACTTT
J: TRBJ2-7; V: TRBV7-2; D: TRBD2; size: few; CDR3: CASSVLAGGVYEQYF; DNA: TGTGCCAGCAGCGTTCTAGCGGGAGGGGTCTACGAGCAGTACTTC
J: TRBJ2-1; V: TRBV18; D: .; size: .; CDR3: CASSPPYISYNEQFF; DNA: TGTGCCAGCTCACCACCCTACATCTCCTACAATGAGCAGTTCTTC
J: TRBJ2-7; V: TRBV4-1; D: .; size: .; CDR3: CASSQEGDVRYEQYF; DNA: TGCGCCAGCAGCCAAGAGGGAGACGTTCGGTACGAGCAGTACTTC
J: TRBJ2-7; V: TRBV5-5; D: .; size: few; CDR3: CASSQSMADTYEQYF; DNA: TGTGCCAGCAGTCAATCCATGGCTGACACCTACGAGCAGTACTTC
J: TRBJ1-1; V: TRBV19; D: .; size: .; CDR3: CASRGTPNTEAFF; DNA: TGTGCCAGTAGGGGAACCCCCAACACTGAAGCTTTCTTT
J: TRBJ1-1; V: TRBV6-5; D: TRBD1; size: .; CDR3: CASSPLGQALSDTEAFF; DNA: TGTGCCAGCAGCCCTCTGGGACAGGCTTTATCGGACACTGAAGCTTTCTTT
J: TRBJ2-5; V: TRBV2; D: .; size: .; CDR3: CASKELATQYF; DNA: TGTGCCAGCAAGGAGTTAGCGACCCAGTACTTC
J: TRBJ2-7; V: TRBV12-3/TRBV12-4; D: .; size: .; CDR3: CASSKSGGAYEQYF; DNA: TGTGCCAGCAGTAAGTCTGGAGGGGCGTACGAGCAGTACTTC
J: TRBJ2-1; V: TRBV4-1; D: TRBD2; size: .; CDR3: CASSPRTSGGYEQFF; DNA: TGCGCCAGCAGCCCAAGGACTAGCGGGGGATATGAGCAGTTCTTC
J: TRBJ2-2; V: TRBV11-1; D: TRBD2; size: .; CDR3: CASSGTSPGELFF; DNA: TGTGCCAGCAGTGGGACTAGCCCCGGGGAGCTGTTTTTT
J: TRBJ2-1; V: TRBV20-1; D: TRBD2; size: .; CDR3: CSARLAGRNRVVHEQFF; DNA: TGCAGTGCCCGACTAGCGGGTCGAAATCGGGTCGTCCATGAGCAGTTCTTC
J: TRBJ2-5; V: TRBV27; D: .; size: .; CDR3: CASSLWTDGETQYF; DNA: TGTGCCAGCAGCCTCTGGACGGATGGGGAGACCCAGTACTTC
J: TRBJ1-3; V: TRBV20-1; D: .; size: .; CDR3: CSAREGGFTGNTIYF; DNA: TGCAGTGCTAGAGAGGGGGGGTTCACTGGAAACACCATATATTTT
J: TRBJ2-7; V: TRBV4-1; D: TRBD2; size: .; CDR3: CASSQRRTSGAYEQYF; DNA: TGCGCCAGCAGCCAGAGGAGAACTAGCGGCGCCTACGAGCAGTACTTC
J: TRBJ2-1; V: TRBV20-1; D: .; size: few; CDR3: CSARSAGTHEQFF; DNA: TGCAGTGCTAGAAGTGCTGGGACTCATGAGCAGTTCTTC
J: TRBJ2-7; V: TRBV3-1; D: TRBD1; size: few; CDR3: CASSPGQSVSAYEQYF; DNA: TGTGCCAGCAGCCCGGGACAGTCGGTTAGCGCCTACGAGCAGTACTTC
J: TRBJ2-1; V: TRBV4-1; D: .; size: few; CDR3: CASSQQKGSEQFF; DNA: TGCGCCAGCAGCCAACAAAAAGGTAGTGAGCAGTTCTTC
J: TRBJ1-1; V: TRBV4-1; D: .; size: .; CDR3: CASSPTYLAEAFF; DNA: TGCGCCAGCAGCCCTACGTATCTCGCTGAAGCTTTCTTT
J: TRBJ2-3; V: TRBV5-1; D: .; size: .; CDR3: CASSVSDSTDTQYF; DNA: TGCGCCAGCAGCGTCAGCGATAGCACAGATACGCAGTATTTT
J: TRBJ2-1; V: TRBV11-2; D: TRBD2; size: .; CDR3: CASSLGGSGPSSSYNEQFF; DNA: TGTGCCAGCAGCTTAGGGGGTAGCGGGCCATCAAGCTCCTACAATGAGCAGTTCTTC
J: TRBJ1-1; V: TRBV7-9; D: .; size: .; CDR3: CASSWGPSGAFF; DNA: TGTGCCAGCAGCTGGGGCCCCAGCGGGGCTTTCTTT
J: TRBJ2-5; V: TRBV7-8; D: TRBD2; size: .; CDR3: CASSSLRNLAGAARETQYF; DNA: TGTGCCAGCAGCTCACTAAGAAACCTAGCGGGGGCCGCTCGGGAGACCCAGTACTTC
J: TRBJ2-1; V: TRBV24-1; D: .; size: once; CDR3: CATSGASYNEQFF; DNA: TGTGCCACCTCCGGGGCCTCCTACAATGAGCAGTTCTTC
J: TRBJ1-5; V: TRBV4-1; D: .; size: .; CDR3: CASSQDREIGQPQHF; DNA: TGCGCCAGCAGCCAAGACAGGGAAATCGGTCAGCCCCAGCATTTT
J: TRBJ2-7; V: TRBV20-1; D: TRBD2; size: few; CDR3: CSASTSGRSYEQYF; DNA: TGCAGTGCTAGTACTAGCGGGAGATCCTACGAGCAGTACTTC
J: TRBJ2-7; V: TRBV20-1; D: TRBD1; size: .; CDR3: CSAREVMRTGGTEQYF; DNA: TGCAGTGCTAGAGAAGTGATGCGGACAGGGGGGACCGAGCAGTACTTC
J: TRBJ1-3; V: TRBV5-6; D: .; size: few; CDR3: CASSLRRSSGNTIYF; DNA: TGTGCCAGCAGCTTGCGCCGGAGCTCTGGAAACACCATATATTTT
J: TRBJ2-3; V: TRBV7-8; D: .; size: .; CDR3: CASLLSPDTQYF; DNA: TGTGCCAGCCTCCTCTCCCCAGATACGCAGTATTTT
J: TRBJ2-1; V: TRBV7-2; D: .; size: .; CDR3: CASSLDRMRTHGNEQFF; DNA: TGTGCCAGCAGCTTAGATCGTATGCGGACCCATGGAAATGAGCAGTTCTTC
J: TRBJ2-5; V: TRBV7-2; D: .; size: .; CDR3: CASSLVGGQYF; DNA: TGTGCCAGCAGCTTAGTGGGGGGCCAGTACTTC
J: TRBJ1-2; V: TRBV20-1; D: .; size: few; CDR3: CSAAYDLQGSYGYTF; DNA: TGCAGTGCAGCCTACGATCTACAGGGAAGCTATGGCTACACCTTC
J: TRBJ2-3; V: TRBV18; D: .; size: few; CDR3: CASSPLNPDAADTQYF; DNA: TGTGCCAGCTCACCACTAAATCCGGACGCTGCAGATACGCAGTATTTT
J: TRBJ2-3; V: TRBV24-1; D: TRBD1; size: .; CDR3: CATSNTGEADTQYF; DNA: TGTGCCACCAGTAATACAGGGGAAGCAGATACGCAGTATTTT
J: TRBJ1-1; V: TRBV29-1; D: .; size: few; CDR3: CSVEPPGVRTEAFF; DNA: TGCAGCGTTGAACCCCCAGGGGTCCGCACTGAAGCTTTCTTT
J: TRBJ2-5; V: TRBV7-3; D: TRBD1; size: .; CDR3: CASSLGTGGSETQYF; DNA: TGTGCCAGCAGCTTAGGGACAGGGGGTTCAGAGACCCAGTACTTC
J: TRBJ1-4; V: TRBV7-2; D: .; size: .; CDR3: CASSRFNWSRRNEKLFF; DNA: TGTGCCAGCAGCCGCTTCAATTGGAGCAGGCGGAATGAAAAACTGTTTTTT
J: TRBJ2-7; V: TRBV29-1; D: .; size: .; CDR3: CSVVGGISYDQYF; DNA: TGCAGCGTTGTAGGTGGGATCTCCTACGACCAGTACTTC
J: TRBJ2-2; V: TRBV7-2; D: .; size: .; CDR3: CASSGRDSQLERELFF; DNA: TGTGCCAGCAGCGGGCGGGACAGTCAACTGGAGCGGGAGCTGTTTTTT
J: TRBJ2-7; V: TRBV6-5; D: TRBD2; size: .; CDR3: CASSRDYILDEQYF; DNA: TGTGCCAGCAGCCGGGACTACATTTTGGACGAGCAGTACTTC
J: TRBJ2-7; V: TRBV29-1; D: .; size: .; CDR3: CSVLTGSTYEQYF; DNA: TGCAGCGTTCTTACAGGGTCCACCTACGAGCAGTACTTC
J: TRBJ1-1; V: TRBV9; D: .; size: few; CDR3: CASSVEDLVTEAFF; DNA: TGTGCCAGCAGCGTAGAGGATTTGGTCACTGAAGCTTTCTTT
J: TRBJ1-1; V: TRBV7-6; D: .; size: once; CDR3: CASSREEVVPEAFF; DNA: TGTGCCAGCAGCCGAGAGGAGGTAGTGCCTGAAGCTTTCTTT
J: TRBJ2-7; V: TRBV3-1; D: .; size: few; CDR3: CASSQETRKEQYF; DNA: TGTGCCAGCAGCCAAGAGACGAGGAAAGAGCAGTACTTC
J: TRBJ1-1; V: TRBV29-1; D: .; size: few; CDR3: CSVGDTTNTEAFF; DNA: TGCAGCGTTGGGGACACAACGAACACTGAAGCTTTCTTT
J: TRBJ2-7; V: TRBV27; D: .; size: few; CDR3: CASSLFPREMDYHIEQYF; DNA: TGTGCCAGCAGTTTATTCCCCCGGGAAATGGACTATCATATAGAGCAGTACTTC
J: TRBJ2-3; V: TRBV29-1; D: .; size: few; CDR3: CSVDLEGRTDTQYF; DNA: TGCAGCGTAGACCTGGAAGGCCGCACAGATACGCAGTATTTT
J: TRBJ1-1; V: TRBV7-9; D: .; size: .; CDR3: CASILGGARDTEAFF; DNA: TGTGCCAGCATTCTGGGGGGGGCGAGGGACACTGAAGCTTTCTTT
J: TRBJ2-5; V: TRBV20-1; D: .; size: few; CDR3: CSASPSNQETQYF; DNA: TGCAGTGCTAGTCCCTCCAACCAAGAGACCCAGTACTTC
J: TRBJ1-2; V: TRBV20-1; D: .; size: .; CDR3: CSASRAGLYGYTF; DNA: TGCAGTGCTAGTCGGGCAGGCCTCTATGGCTACACCTTC
J: TRBJ2-5; V: TRBV5-1; D: .; size: few; CDR3: CASSLSGTVKLQETQYF; DNA: TGCGCCAGCAGCTTGAGCGGGACAGTCAAACTGCAAGAGACCCAGTACTTC